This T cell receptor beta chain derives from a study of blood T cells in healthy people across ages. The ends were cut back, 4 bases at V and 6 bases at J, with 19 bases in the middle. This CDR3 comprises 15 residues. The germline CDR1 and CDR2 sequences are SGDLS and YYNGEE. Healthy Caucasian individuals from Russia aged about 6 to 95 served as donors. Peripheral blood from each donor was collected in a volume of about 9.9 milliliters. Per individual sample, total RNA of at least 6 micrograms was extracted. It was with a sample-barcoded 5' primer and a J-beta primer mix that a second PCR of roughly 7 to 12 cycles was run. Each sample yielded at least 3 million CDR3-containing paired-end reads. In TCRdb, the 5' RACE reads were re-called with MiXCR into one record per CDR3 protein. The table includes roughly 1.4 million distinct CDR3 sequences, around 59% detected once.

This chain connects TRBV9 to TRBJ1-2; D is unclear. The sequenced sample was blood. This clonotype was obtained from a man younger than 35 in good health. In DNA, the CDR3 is TGTGCCAGCAGCTCCATTATGGACTTCTCGAATGGCTACACCTTC. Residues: CASSSIMDFSNGYTF. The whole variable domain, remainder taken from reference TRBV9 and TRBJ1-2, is DSGVTQTPKHLITATGQRVTLRCSPRSGDLSVYWYQQSLDQGLQFLIQYYNGEERAKGNILERFSAQQFPDLHSELNLSSLELGDSALYFCASSSIMDFSNGYTFGSGTRLTVV.